This T cell receptor (beta chain) was profiled in a study of OX40 agonist ivuxolimab in advanced cancers. Study details: Three individuals attained partial responses, comprising one hepatocellular carcinoma case and two cutaneous melanoma cases.

The method was immunoSEQ multiplex PCR; TCRdb's version includes in-frame clones alone and lacks a portion of them. Seen here are roughly 76,000 clones, about 88% observed once, and the top ten hold nearly 8%. Study observations and caveats: The study did not work out the antigen specificity of the expanded peripheral T cells.

The germline V and J ends were trimmed by 5 bases and 1 base, with 13 bases remaining between them. Germline V gives CDR1 SGHRS, CDR2 YFSETQ. The CDR3 totals 14 residues. On this clone: What it binds is unknown.

The sequenced sample was CD4+ or CD8+ T cells sorted from blood, obtained in a trial of the OX40 agonist ivuxolimab. This receptor was taken from an adult with an advanced solid tumor such as melanoma, head and neck, liver or kidney cancer. This chain uses TRBV5-1 with TRBJ2-7; no reliable D call. In DNA, the CDR3 is TGCGCCAGCAGTAGGCAGAAAAGTTCCTACGAGCAGTACTTC. Encoded protein: CASSRQKSSYEQYF.